The rows below give T cell receptor beta chains drawn from one sample of a study of CD8 T cells in Susac syndrome. MiXCR, run by TCRdb on the immunoSEQ multiplex PCR reads, gives a single entry per CDR3 protein. The data contain hundreds of thousands of distinct CDR3 sequences, about 95% of them seen just once; the ten biggest clones take up roughly 0.14%. Sequenced material: CD4+ T cells from PBMCs. Every receptor here comes from a human donor with Susac syndrome. Each CDR3 is given with its conserved first and last residue. The D gene is left open where the match is weak. Size is stated for part of the rows, as once, few or many counts, or as a class when the clone is expanded.

cdr3_nt	cdr3_aa	d_call	v_call	j_call	clone_size
TGTGCCAGCAGCTTAGTAGGGCTGACAGGGGGCTACGAGCAGTACTTC	CASSLVGLTGGYEQYF	TRBD1	TRBV7-2	TRBJ2-7	-
TGTGCCAGCAGCCAAGAAGAGTTGACTAGCGCCACAGATACGCAGTATTTT	CASSQEELTSATDTQYF	TRBD2	TRBV3-1	TRBJ2-3	-
TGTGCCAGCAGCGAGCGGACAGGCAATCAGCCCCAGCATTTT	CASSERTGNQPQHF	-	TRBV11-2	TRBJ1-5	few
TGTGCCAGCAGCCAAGGTTCGGACGGCTCCTACGAGCAGTACTTC	CASSQGSDGSYEQYF	-	TRBV3-1	TRBJ2-7	-
TGCGCCAGCAGCCCGACTCCGACAGCTGAAGCTTTCTTT	CASSPTPTAEAFF	-	TRBV4-3	TRBJ1-1	-
TGTGCCACGGCGCGGGGGGGTGCTGGGGCCAACGTCCTGACTTTC	CATARGGAGANVLTF	TRBD2	TRBV24-1	TRBJ2-6	-
TGTGCCAGCAGGCCGGGACAGGGGGCCAATGAGCAGTTCTTC	CASRPGQGANEQFF	TRBD1	TRBV6-6	TRBJ2-1	-
TGCGCCAGCAGCCAAGATCGCGGAGGTCCCAACTATGGCTACACCTTC	CASSQDRGGPNYGYTF	-	TRBV4-3	TRBJ1-2	-
TGTGCCAGCAGCAGGACTGGGCTAGCAGGGTACGAGCAGTACTTC	CASSRTGLAGYEQYF	-	TRBV7-2	TRBJ2-7	-
TGTGCCAGCAGCCCTGACACAGGGGGTTTTGAGCAGTTCTTC	CASSPDTGGFEQFF	TRBD1	TRBV3-1	TRBJ2-1	-
TGTGCCAGCAGCGTGACAGGGGGCGCCTTTCGGGCAGATACGCAGTATTTT	CASSVTGGAFRADTQYF	TRBD1	TRBV9	TRBJ2-3	-
TGCAGCGTTGACGGACTAGCGGGGGGTTTTCAGTTCTTC	CSVDGLAGGFQFF	TRBD2	TRBV29-1	TRBJ2-1	-
TGCGCCAGCAGCTCAGAGACAGGGAGAGGAGAGACCCAGTACTTC	CASSSETGRGETQYF	TRBD1	TRBV5-1	TRBJ2-5	-
TGTGCCAGCAGCCTTTGGACAGGGGGCAACACCGGGGAGCTGTTTTTT	CASSLWTGGNTGELFF	TRBD1	TRBV13	TRBJ2-2	-
TGCAGTGCTAGAGGGGGGGCGGGGAGGTACGAGCAGTACTTC	CSARGGAGRYEQYF	-	TRBV20-1	TRBJ2-7	-